The T cell receptor (beta chain) described here comes from a study of post-analysis software for immune sequencing data. Turning to the study itself: The study covered relapsing-remitting, secondary progressive and progressive-relapsing courses of multiple sclerosis.

This CDR3 has 12 residues. Trimming took off 5 bases at V and 7 bases at J, with 12 bases between the two ends. Germline values: CDR1 DFQATT, CDR2 SNEGSKA (reference sequence). Findings and caveats of the study: The five TRBV segments detected at higher frequency in patients than in controls included TRBV5-6, TRBV5-1 and TRBV20-1. Significantly lower normalized Chao1 diversity was found in patients with multiple sclerosis relative to controls.

Note on this clonotype: The antigen remains undetermined.

Prepared TCR beta cDNA libraries contained unique molecular identifiers. TCRdb analysed the PCR reads with MiXCR anew, one entry per CDR3 protein. This sample has about 460,000 distinct CDR3 sequences; roughly 45% occur once, and the top ten carry about 12%. This clonotype originated in a girl aged 5 to 17 with multiple sclerosis. Sample: blood. The chain combines TRBV20-1 with TRBJ2-1; possible D gene TRBD1, 6 bases. The CDR3 here is CSASTGDNEQFF. The CDR3 coding sequence is TGCAGTGCTTCGACAGGTGATAATGAGCAGTTCTTC.